The clone carrying this T cell receptor (beta chain) was recorded many times. Its antigen is not identified. TCRdb called the reads again in MiXCR, with one record for every CDR3 protein. The sample lists tens of thousands of distinct CDR3 sequences; 3.7% were seen once. This entry comes from a study of T cell repertoires in cytomegalovirus infection. Overall study context: Indications came from public TCR beta signatures; they pointed to CMV infection and to a matching HLA type.

Findings and caveats of the study: The ex vivo response was dominated by HLA-C-restricted CMV-specific TCR beta clonotypes. Adding up the frequency of public TCR beta families identified people who carried CMV plus the relevant HLA.

Germline CDR1 is DFQATT and CDR2 is SNEGSKA (reference sequence). J lost 1 base, V lost 6 bases, and 8 bases had no gene match. The CDR3 contains 17 residues. This receptor was taken from a human donor in good health (CMV status not recorded). Some clones in this sample may be carry-over from other donors' samples. The chain employs TRBV20-1 and TRBJ2-3; 15 bases map to TRBD2. The sample taken for sequencing was PBMCs. CDR3 DNA sequence: TGCAGTGCCCCCCCCGGGACTAGCGGGGGGCGCACAGATACGCAGTATTTT. Its translation: CSAPPGTSGGRTDTQYF.